One sample yielded the 20 T cell receptor beta chains listed below, sequenced in a study of CD8 T cells in Susac syndrome. With random hexamers, roughly 0.45 to 1 ug RNA was reverse transcribed. TCRdb used MiXCR to reprocess the immunoSEQ multiplex PCR reads, holding one entry per CDR3 protein. This table has some 170,000 distinct CDR3 sequences, around 96% appearing once. Sequenced: CD4+ T cells from PBMCs. Receptors originate from a human donor in good health.

This clonotype has only one observation. This chain connects TRBV20-1 to TRBJ2-3; D is uncertain. Germline CDR1 DFQATT, CDR2 SNEGSKA (reference sequence). The V end lost 1 base, the J end lost 1 base, and 9 bases lay between the germline ends. The length of the CDR3 is 14 residues. CDR3 DNA: TGCAGTGCTAGAGGGGTCCTGGGCACAGATACGCAGTATTTT. This gives the protein CSARGVLGTDTQYF.

The CDR3 DNA is TGTGCCAGCTCACCAAGAGGGGTATCCTACAATGAGCAGTTCTTC. Translated: CASSPRGVSYNEQFF. This chain links TRBV18 with TRBJ2-1, with D perhaps TRBD1 or TRBD2 (5 bases each). V lost 2 bases and J 1 base, leaving 9 bases between the germline ends. CDR1 is KGHSH and CDR2 is LQKENI in the germline V gene. CDR3 size: 15 residues.

This chain uses TRBV20-1 with TRBJ1-1; D possibly corresponds to TRBD1 (6 bases). Between the trimmed V and J ends, which lost 5 bases and 5 bases, there was a span of 18 bases. The CDR3 is 14 amino acids. Germline V lookup: CDR1 DFQATT, CDR2 SNEGSKA (reference sequence). The CDR3 bases are TGCAGTGCTTCATGGGGGGCGCGGAGAACTGAAGCTTTCTTT. Its protein is CSASWGARRTEAFF.

V and J are TRBV7-2 and TRBJ2-7, with D perhaps TRBD2 (5 bases). The CDR3 is made up of 14 amino acids. The V end was cut by 1 base, the J end by 6 bases, with 13 bases between. Germline V CDR1 and CDR2: SGHTA, FQGNSA. This chain's CDR3 is CASSLDPGYGEQYF. For the CDR3, the DNA is TGTGCCAGCAGCTTAGATCCGGGATACGGCGAGCAGTACTTC. The full variable domain, with the rest looked up from reference TRBV7-2 and TRBJ2-7, is GAGVSQSPSNKVTEKGKDVELRCDPISGHTALYWYRQSLGQGLEFLIYFQGNSAPDKSGLPSDRFSAERTGGSVSTLTIQRTQQEDSAVYLCASSLDPGYGEQYFGPGTRLTVT.

The V and J genes are TRBV7-3 and TRBJ2-2, with TRBD2 matching 7 bases. The ends lost 1 base at V and 0 bases at J; junction bases unmatched: 5. CDR1 is SGHTA and CDR2 is FQGTGA in the germline V gene. This CDR3 contains 17 residues. The DNA for the CDR3 is TGTGCCAGCAGCTTAAACGGGGGGTTTACGAACACCGGGGAGCTGTTTTTT. The encoded protein is CASSLNGGFTNTGELFF.

The CDR3 DNA is TGCAGTGCTAGAGCTAGCGGGAGGCTTCCGTTCTTC. Protein sequence: CSARASGRLPFF. This chain joins TRBV20-1 and TRBJ2-1; 11 nucleotides align to TRBD2. V lost 1 base, J lost 15 bases, and 5 bases stayed unmatched. Germline V gene lookup returns CDR1 DFQATT and CDR2 SNEGSKA (reference sequence). This CDR3 comprises 12 residues.

The genes are TRBV18 and TRBJ2-7; TRBD1 matches at 7 bases. The V segment lost 6 bases and the J segment 3 bases; nucleotides outside the gene matches: 8. The germline gives CDR1 KGHSH, CDR2 LQKENI. The CDR3 spans 14 residues. The CDR3 bases are TGTGCCAGCTCCCCTGACAGGGATGACTACGAGCAGTACTTC. It yields the protein CASSPDRDDYEQYF.

V gene TRBV30 combines with J gene TRBJ2-7; D is possibly TRBD1 or TRBD2 (5 bases each). This CDR3 is 14 amino acids long. The ends were cut back, 3 bases at V and 3 bases at J, with 15 bases in the middle. Germline CDR1 GTSNPN, CDR2 SVGIG (reference sequence). The CDR3 loop is CAWRGDSEDYEQYF. The CDR3 DNA follows: TGTGCCTGGAGAGGGGATAGCGAAGACTACGAGCAGTACTTC.

This clonotype came up once. The chain recombines TRBV20-1 with TRBJ2-6; D possibly corresponds to TRBD1 (5 bases). CDR1 is DFQATT, CDR2 SNEGSKA, per germline (reference sequence). The CDR3 is 14 amino acids. V dropped 5 bases and J dropped 0 bases, with 8 bases sitting between them. The CDR3 region has the DNA TGCAGTGCTCTACAGGCCTCTGGGGCCAACGTCCTGACTTTC. Amino acid sequence: CSALQASGANVLTF.

As DNA, the CDR3 is TGTGCCAGCAGCCCTAGCAACGGCGCTTACACCTACGAGCAGTACTTC. This encodes CASSPSNGAYTYEQYF. The chain has TRBV7-2 and TRBJ2-7, with D possibly matching TRBD2 (5 bases). Germline assignment: CDR1 SGHTA and CDR2 FQGNSA. The V and J ends lost 5 bases and 2 bases respectively, with 19 bases between them. The CDR3 is 16 residues long.

V and J are TRBV29-1 and TRBJ1-1; TRBD1 matches 7 bases. The CDR3 has 13 amino acids. Germline lookup yields CDR1 SQVTM and CDR2 ANQGSEA. The DNA for the CDR3 is TGCAGTGGGGCCCAGGGGGAGGGTACTGAAGCTTTCTTT. Translation: CSGAQGEGTEAFF. Full variable domain (rest looked up from reference TRBV29-1 and TRBJ1-1): SAVISQKPSRDICQRGTSLTIQCQVDSQVTMMFWYRQQPGQSLTLIATANQGSEATYESGFVIDKFPISRPNLTFSTLTVSNMSPEDSSIYLCSGAQGEGTEAFFGQGTRLTVV.

V is TRBV5-1 and J is TRBJ2-1; D remains ambiguous. Trimming took 0 bases from V and 5 from J, leaving 15 bases between them. This CDR3 has 16 amino acids. CDR1 is SGHRS, CDR2 YFSETQ, per germline. The CDR3 protein is CASSLGGLHFHNEQFF. CDR3 in DNA: TGCGCCAGCAGCTTGGGTGGGCTACACTTTCACAATGAGCAGTTCTTC.

This chain connects TRBV29-1 to TRBJ2-7; D is unclear. The germline V and J ends were trimmed by 8 bases and 1 base, with 12 bases remaining between them. Looked up from germline, CDR1 is SQVTM and CDR2 is ANQGSEA. The CDR3 runs to 12 residues. The CDR3 is CSFSEGSYEQYF. DNA of the CDR3: TGCAGCTTCTCGGAAGGGTCCTACGAGCAGTACTTC.

The chain uses TRBV20-1 and TRBJ1-3, with a weak D call TRBD1 (5 bases). CDR1 is DFQATT, CDR2 SNEGSKA, per germline (reference sequence). Trimming took 6 bases from V and 4 from J, leaving 13 bases between them. The CDR3 has 13 residues. CDR3 sequence reads: CSAQGGNGNTIYF. The CDR3 coding sequence is TGCAGTGCCCAGGGAGGGAACGGAAACACCATATATTTT.

The chain carries TRBV3-1 and TRBJ2-2, with TRBD2 identical over 9 bases. This CDR3 has 15 amino acids. Germline values: CDR1 LGHDT, CDR2 YNNKEL (reference sequence). V gave up 5 bases and J gave up 5 bases; unmatched junction bases: 6. CDR3 residues: CASSAIAGVTGELFF. Written as DNA, the CDR3 is TGTGCCAGCAGCGCCATAGCGGGAGTTACCGGGGAGCTGTTTTTT.

This clonotype was observed a handful of times. The chain recombines TRBV12-3 or TRBV12-4 with TRBJ2-7, with 7 bases lining up with TRBD1. J lost 5 bases, V lost 6 bases, and 13 bases had no gene match. This CDR3 has 15 amino acids. In DNA form, the CDR3 reads TGTGCCAGCAGGGCGCCGGGACAGTTAGCTAACGAGCAGTACTTC. Protein product: CASRAPGQLANEQYF.

The chain joins TRBV29-1 to TRBJ1-4; TRBD1 aligns across 7 bases. The CDR3 has 13 amino acids. Germline V CDR1 and CDR2: SQVTM, ANQGSEA. The ends lost 5 bases at V and 6 bases at J; junction bases unmatched: 6. The CDR3 protein is CSVRGQPYEKLFF. The CDR3 bases are TGCAGCGTTAGGGGACAGCCCTATGAAAAACTGTTTTTT.

The chain employs TRBV15 and TRBJ2-6; possibly TRBD1 for D (5 bases). Per the germline V gene, CDR1 is LNHNV and CDR2 is YYDKDF (reference sequence). The V gene lost 5 bases and the J gene lost 0 bases, with 8 bases spanning the gap. The CDR3 covers 15 residues. CDR3 residues: CATSFDSSGANVLTF. CDR3 coding DNA: TGTGCCACCAGCTTCGACAGCTCTGGGGCCAACGTCCTGACTTTC.

The chain recombines TRBV5-1 with TRBJ1-1; 12 bases agree with TRBD1. CDR1 SGHRS and CDR2 YFSETQ come from the germline V gene. After removal of 7 bases from V and 4 bases from J, the junction contained 17 bases not matched to a gene. The CDR3 runs to 18 residues. The CDR3 spells CASSNPGTGGGGITEAFF. For the CDR3, the DNA is TGCGCCAGCTCTAATCCCGGGACAGGGGGCGGCGGGATCACTGAAGCTTTCTTT.

The chain recombines TRBV28 with TRBJ1-5; no reliable D call. The CDR3 extends over 12 amino acids. Trimming took off 6 bases at V and 6 bases at J, with 9 bases between the two ends. CDR1 and CDR2 from the germline V gene are MDHEN and SYDVKM. The CDR3 bases are TGTGCCAGCAGCAAATTGAGTCAGCCCCAGCATTTT. This codes for CASSKLSQPQHF.